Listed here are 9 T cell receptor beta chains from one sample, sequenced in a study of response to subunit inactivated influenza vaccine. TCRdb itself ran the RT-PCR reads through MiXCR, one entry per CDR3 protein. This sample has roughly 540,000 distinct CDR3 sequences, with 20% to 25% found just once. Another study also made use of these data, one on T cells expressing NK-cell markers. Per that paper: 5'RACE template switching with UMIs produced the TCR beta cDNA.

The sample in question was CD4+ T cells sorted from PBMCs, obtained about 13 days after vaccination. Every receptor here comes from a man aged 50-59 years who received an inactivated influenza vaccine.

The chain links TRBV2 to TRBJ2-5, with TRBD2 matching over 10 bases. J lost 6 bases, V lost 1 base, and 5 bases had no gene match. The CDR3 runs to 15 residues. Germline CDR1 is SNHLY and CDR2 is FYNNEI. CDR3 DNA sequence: TGTGCCAGCAGTGAAGAGCGGGAGGGCCTAAAGACCCAGTACTTC. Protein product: CASSEEREGLKTQYF.

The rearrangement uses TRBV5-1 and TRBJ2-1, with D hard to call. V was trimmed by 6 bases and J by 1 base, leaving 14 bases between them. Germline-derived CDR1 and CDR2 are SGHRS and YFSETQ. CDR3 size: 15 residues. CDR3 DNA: TGCGCCAGCACCCTACCCCTCGGGTCCTACAATGAGCAGTTCTTC. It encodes CASTLPLGSYNEQFF.

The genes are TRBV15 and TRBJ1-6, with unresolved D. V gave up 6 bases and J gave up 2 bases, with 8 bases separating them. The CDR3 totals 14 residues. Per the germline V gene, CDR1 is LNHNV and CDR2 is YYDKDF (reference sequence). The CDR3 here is CATRKDTYNSPLHF. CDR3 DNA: TGTGCCACCAGAAAAGACACCTATAATTCACCCCTCCACTTT.

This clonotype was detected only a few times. The chain's CDR3 is CASSKDEFREKAQYF. The DNA for the CDR3 is TGTGCCAGCAGCAAAGATGAGTTCCGGGAGAAGGCGCAGTATTTT. V and J are TRBV21-1 and TRBJ2-3; the table's D call, TRBD2, was not checked against the DNA. TRBV21-1 is a pseudogene locus. CDR3 length: 15 amino acids.

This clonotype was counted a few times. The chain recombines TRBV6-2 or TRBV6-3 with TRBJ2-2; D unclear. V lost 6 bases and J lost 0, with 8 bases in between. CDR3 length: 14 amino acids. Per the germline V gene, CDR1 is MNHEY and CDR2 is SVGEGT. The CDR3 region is CASRNPPNTGELFF. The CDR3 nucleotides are TGTGCCAGCAGGAATCCCCCGAACACCGGGGAGCTGTTTTTT.

DNA for the CDR3: TGTGCCAGCAGTTACTCGTTAGGAACAGATACGCAGTATTTT. It specifies CASSYSLGTDTQYF. The chain joins TRBV6-2 or TRBV6-3 to TRBJ2-3; D remains ambiguous. This CDR3 comprises 14 residues. Between the trimmed V and J ends, which lost 0 bases and 3 bases, there was a span of 7 bases. Germline CDR1 MNHEY, CDR2 SVGEGT.

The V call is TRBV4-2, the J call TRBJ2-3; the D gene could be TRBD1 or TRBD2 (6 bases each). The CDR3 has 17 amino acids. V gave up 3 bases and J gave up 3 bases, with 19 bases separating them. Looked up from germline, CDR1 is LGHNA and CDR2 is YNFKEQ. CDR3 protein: CASSQRIAERGTDTQYF. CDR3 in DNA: TGTGCCAGCAGCCAGAGAATAGCGGAAAGGGGGACAGATACGCAGTATTTT.

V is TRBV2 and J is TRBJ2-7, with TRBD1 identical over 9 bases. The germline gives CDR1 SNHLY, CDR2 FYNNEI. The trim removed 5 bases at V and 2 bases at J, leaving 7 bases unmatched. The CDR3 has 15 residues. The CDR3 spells CASSSGGQGTYEQYF. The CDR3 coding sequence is TGTGCCAGCAGTTCGGGGGGACAGGGAACCTACGAGCAGTACTTC.

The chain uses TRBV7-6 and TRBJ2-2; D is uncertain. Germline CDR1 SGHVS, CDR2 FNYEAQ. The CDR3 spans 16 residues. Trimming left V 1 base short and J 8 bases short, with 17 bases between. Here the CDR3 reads CASSLGVRPLAGELFF. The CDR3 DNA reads TGTGCCAGCAGCTTAGGAGTTAGGCCTCTTGCGGGGGAGCTGTTTTTT.